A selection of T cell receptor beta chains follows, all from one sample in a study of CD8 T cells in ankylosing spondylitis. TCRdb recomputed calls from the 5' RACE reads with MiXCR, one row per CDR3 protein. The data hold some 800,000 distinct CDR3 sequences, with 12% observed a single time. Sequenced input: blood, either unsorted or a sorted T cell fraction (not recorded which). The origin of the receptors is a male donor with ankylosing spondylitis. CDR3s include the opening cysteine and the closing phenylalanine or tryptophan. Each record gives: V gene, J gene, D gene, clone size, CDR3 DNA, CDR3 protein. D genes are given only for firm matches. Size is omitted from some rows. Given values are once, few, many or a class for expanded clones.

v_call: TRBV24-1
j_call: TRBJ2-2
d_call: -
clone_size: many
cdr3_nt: TGTGCCACCAGGGACACCCGTACCGGGGAGCTGTTTTTT
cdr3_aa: CATRDTRTGELFF

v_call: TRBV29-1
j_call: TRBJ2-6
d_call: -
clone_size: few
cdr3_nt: TGCAGCGTTGGGGCTACTTTTAGCTCTGGGGCCAACGTCCTGACTTTC
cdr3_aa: CSVGATFSSGANVLTF

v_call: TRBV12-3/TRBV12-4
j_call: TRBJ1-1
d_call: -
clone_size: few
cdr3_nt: TGTGCCAGCAGTTTCCACCCTAACACTGAAGCTTTCTTT
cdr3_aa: CASSFHPNTEAFF

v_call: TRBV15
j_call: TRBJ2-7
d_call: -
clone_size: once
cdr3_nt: TGTGCCACCAGCTCGCGGATAGACTCCTACGAGCAGTACTTC
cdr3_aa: CATSSRIDSYEQYF

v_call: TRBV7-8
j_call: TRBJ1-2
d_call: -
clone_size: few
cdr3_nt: TGTGCCAGCACTAACTCCGACCTATACACCTTC
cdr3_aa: CASTNSDLYTF

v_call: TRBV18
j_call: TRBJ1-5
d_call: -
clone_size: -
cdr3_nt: TGTGCCAGCTCACCACCGACCCAAAATCAGCCCCAGCATTTT
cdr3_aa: CASSPPTQNQPQHF

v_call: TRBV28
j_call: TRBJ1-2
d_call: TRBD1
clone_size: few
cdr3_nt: TGTGCCAGCAGTCCCCTACGCAGGGGGGATAGGTATGGCTACACCTTC
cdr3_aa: CASSPLRRGDRYGYTF

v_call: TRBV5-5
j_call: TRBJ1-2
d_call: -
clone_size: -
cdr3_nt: TGTGCCAGCAGCTGGCTAGTTACAGGGATCTATGGCTACACCTTC
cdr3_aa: CASSWLVTGIYGYTF

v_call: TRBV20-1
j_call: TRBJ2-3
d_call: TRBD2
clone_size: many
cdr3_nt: TGCAGTGCTAGAGATCTGGCTAGCGGTAGCACAGATACGCAGTATTTT
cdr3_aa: CSARDLASGSTDTQYF

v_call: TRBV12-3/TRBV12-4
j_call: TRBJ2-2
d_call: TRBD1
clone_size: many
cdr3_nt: TGTGCCAGCAGTTTAGTGGACAGGTACACCGGGGAGCTGTTTTTT
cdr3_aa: CASSLVDRYTGELFF

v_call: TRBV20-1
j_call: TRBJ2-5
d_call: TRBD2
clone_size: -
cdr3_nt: TGCAGTGCTAGTCCCCCGCGGGGGTACCAAGAGACCCAGTACTTC
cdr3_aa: CSASPPRGYQETQYF

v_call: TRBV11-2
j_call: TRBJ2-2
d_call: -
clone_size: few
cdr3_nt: TGTGCCAGCAGCTTAAAGGGACTTTTTACCGGGGAGCTGTTTTTT
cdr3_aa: CASSLKGLFTGELFF

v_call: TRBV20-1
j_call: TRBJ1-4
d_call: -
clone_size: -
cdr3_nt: TGCAGTGCTTTTACAGATTTTGAAAAACTGTTTTTT
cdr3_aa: CSAFTDFEKLFF

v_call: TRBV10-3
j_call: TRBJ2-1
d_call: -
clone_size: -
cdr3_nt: TGTGCCATCAGAACGGGGGTGGACATCCGCTCCTACAATGAGCAGTTCTTC
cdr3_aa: CAIRTGVDIRSYNEQFF

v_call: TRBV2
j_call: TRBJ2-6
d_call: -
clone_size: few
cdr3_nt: TGTGCCAGCAGTGAAGTTCTCGGCTCTGGGGCCAACGTCCTGACTTTC
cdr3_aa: CASSEVLGSGANVLTF

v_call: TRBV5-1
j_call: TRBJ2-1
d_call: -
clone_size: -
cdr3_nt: TGCGCCAGCAGCTTGGAGGCAGTCTCCTACAATGAGCAGTTCTTC
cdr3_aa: CASSLEAVSYNEQFF

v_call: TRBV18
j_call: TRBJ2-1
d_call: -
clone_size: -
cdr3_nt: TGTGCCAGCTCACCTCTTACCTTAGGGAATGAGCAGTTCTTC
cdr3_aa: CASSPLTLGNEQFF

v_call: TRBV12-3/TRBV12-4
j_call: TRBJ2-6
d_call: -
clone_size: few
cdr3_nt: TGTGCCAGCACCTACACTACTGGTTCTGGGGCCAACGTCCTGACTTTC
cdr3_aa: CASTYTTGSGANVLTF

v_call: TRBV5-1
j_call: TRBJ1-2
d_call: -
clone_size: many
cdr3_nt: TGCGCCAGCAGAGAGAGGGAAAGCGCGCAAGGCTACACCTTC
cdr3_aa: CASRERESAQGYTF

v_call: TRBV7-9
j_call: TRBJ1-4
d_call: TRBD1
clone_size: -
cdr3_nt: TGTGCCAGCAGCTTATCGGCAGGGGGCAGAGAAAAACTGTTTTTT
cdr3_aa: CASSLSAGGREKLFF

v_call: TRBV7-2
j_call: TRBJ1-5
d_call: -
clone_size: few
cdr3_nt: TGTGCCAGCAGCTTACCCAGGGTGGGTCAGCCCCAGCATTTT
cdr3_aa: CASSLPRVGQPQHF

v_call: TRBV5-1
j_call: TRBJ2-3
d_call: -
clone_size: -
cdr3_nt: TGCGCCAGCAGCTTGGGGGGTAGGGATGGAGATACGCAGTATTTT
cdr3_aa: CASSLGGRDGDTQYF

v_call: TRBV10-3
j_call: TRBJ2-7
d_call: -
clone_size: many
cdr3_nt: TGTGCCATCAGTGAAGTGGACGAGCAGTACTTC
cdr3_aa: CAISEVDEQYF

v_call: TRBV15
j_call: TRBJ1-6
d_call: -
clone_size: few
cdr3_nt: TGTGCCACTGCTTTCGCCAGCTATAATTCACCCCTCCACTTT
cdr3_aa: CATAFASYNSPLHF

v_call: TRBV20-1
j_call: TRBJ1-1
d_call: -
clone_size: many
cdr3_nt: TGCACCTTACTTCGGGACAAGAACACTGAAGCTTTCTTT
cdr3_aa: CTLLRDKNTEAFF

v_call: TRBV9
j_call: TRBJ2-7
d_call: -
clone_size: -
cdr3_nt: TGTGCCAGCAGCGTCGGACGACAAACCCGTTACGAGCAGTACTTC
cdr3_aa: CASSVGRQTRYEQYF

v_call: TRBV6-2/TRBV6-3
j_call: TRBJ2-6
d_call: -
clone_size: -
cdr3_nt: TGTGCCAGCAGCAGCTCCAGGGCGCGGGACGGTCGCTCTGGGGCCAACGTCCTGACTTTC
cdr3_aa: CASSSSRARDGRSGANVLTF

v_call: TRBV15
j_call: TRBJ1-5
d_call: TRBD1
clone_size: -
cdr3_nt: TGTGCCACCAGCAGGGGCCAGGGGGGGCTCGGGCAGCCCCAGCATTTT
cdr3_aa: CATSRGQGGLGQPQHF

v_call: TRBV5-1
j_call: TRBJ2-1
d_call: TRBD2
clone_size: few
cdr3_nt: TGCGCCAGCAGCTTGGGACTAGCGGACCTCTACAATGAGCAGTTCTTC
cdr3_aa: CASSLGLADLYNEQFF

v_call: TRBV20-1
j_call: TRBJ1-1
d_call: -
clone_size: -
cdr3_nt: TGCAGTGCGTACAGGGAACGGAACACTGAAGCTTTCTTT
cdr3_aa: CSAYRERNTEAFF

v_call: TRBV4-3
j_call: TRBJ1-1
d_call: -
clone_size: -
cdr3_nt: TGCGCCAGCAGCCAAGTCGTGGGGGTTCCGTTCACTGAAGCTTTCTTT
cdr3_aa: CASSQVVGVPFTEAFF

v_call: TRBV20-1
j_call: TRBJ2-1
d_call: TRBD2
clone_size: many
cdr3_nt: TGCAGCACTAGCGGCGTCTACAATGAGCAGTTCTTC
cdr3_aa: CSTSGVYNEQFF

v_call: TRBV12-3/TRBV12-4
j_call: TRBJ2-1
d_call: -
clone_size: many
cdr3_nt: TGTGCCAGCAGTTCCGGGCCTGGACAGTCCAATGAGCAGTTCTTC
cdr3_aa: CASSSGPGQSNEQFF

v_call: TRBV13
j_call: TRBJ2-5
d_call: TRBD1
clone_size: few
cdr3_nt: TGTGCCAGCAGCTGGAGGACAGGGCGCCAAGAGACCCAGTACTTC
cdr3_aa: CASSWRTGRQETQYF

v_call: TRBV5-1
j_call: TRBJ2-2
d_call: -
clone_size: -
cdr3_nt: TGCGCCAGCAGCTTGGCACAGGGAGCCACCGGGGAGCTGTTTTTT
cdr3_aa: CASSLAQGATGELFF

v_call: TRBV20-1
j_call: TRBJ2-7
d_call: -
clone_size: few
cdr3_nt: TGCAGTGCCGACAGTACCTACGAGCAGTACTTC
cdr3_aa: CSADSTYEQYF

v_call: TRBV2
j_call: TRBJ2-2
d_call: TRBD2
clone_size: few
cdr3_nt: TGTGCCAGCAGTGCTGGGGAGGGCGGGGAGCTGTTTTTT
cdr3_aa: CASSAGEGGELFF

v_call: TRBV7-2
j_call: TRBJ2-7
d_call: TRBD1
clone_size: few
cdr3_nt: TGTGCCAGCAGCTCCCGGGGACAGGGTACCTACGAGCAGTACTTC
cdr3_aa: CASSSRGQGTYEQYF

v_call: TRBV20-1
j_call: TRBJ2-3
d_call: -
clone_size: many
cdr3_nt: TGCAGTGCTAACGACGACACAGATACGCAGTATTTT
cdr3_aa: CSANDDTDTQYF

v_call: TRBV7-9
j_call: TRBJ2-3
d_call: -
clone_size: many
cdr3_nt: TGTGCCAGCAGCTTAGGGGACACGTACACAGATACGCAGTATTTT
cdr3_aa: CASSLGDTYTDTQYF